This T cell receptor beta chain came from a study of monozygotic twins with inflammatory bowel disease. Germline lookup yields CDR1 SGHKS and CDR2 YYEKEE (reference sequence). The length of the CDR3 is 13 residues. The unique tags termed UMIs, each holding a 6-nucleotide sample barcode, were added by means of template switching. Following a re-call of the 5' RACE reads, TCRdb has one entry per CDR3 protein and lacks DNA. Here the sample table reports 350,000 to 500,000 distinct CDR3 sequences. Sequencing was performed on blood. The J gene is TRBJ1-1, the V gene TRBV5-5. This receptor was identified in a human donor with ulcerative colitis or Crohn's disease, or a healthy co-twin of an affected twin (not recorded which). CDR3 sequence reads: CASNGLYNTEAFF.